Presented here are 20 T cell receptor beta chains from one specimen sequenced in a study of T cell repertoires in cytomegalovirus infection. No antigens are known for them. TCRdb passed the reads through MiXCR, listing each CDR3 protein once. The top ten clones hold 11% to 15% of a sample with approximately 990,000 distinct CDR3 sequences, about a third of them seen once. The specimen comprised cultured CD8+ T cells from PBMCs, sampled from culture after CMV antigen stimulation. These receptors were obtained from a human donor in good health (CMV status not recorded). Some clones in this sample may be carry-over from other donors' samples.

The V and J genes are TRBV4-2 and TRBJ2-7; D tentatively fits TRBD1 or TRBD2 (6 bases each). V was cut by 1 base and J by 6 bases, with 13 bases left in between. In germline, CDR1 is LGHNA, CDR2 YNFKEQ. The CDR3 totals 14 residues. CDR3: CASSQGGGRFEQYF. The CDR3 DNA follows: TGTGCCAGCAGCCAAGGTGGGGGGCGCTTCGAGCAGTACTTC.

Only a few counts were recorded for this clonotype. This chain uses TRBV12-3 or TRBV12-4 with TRBJ2-6; 7 nucleotides line up with TRBD1. V trimming: 3 bases; J trimming: 0 bases; junction bases outside the gene matches: 17. There are 21 residues in the CDR3. CDR3 nucleotides: TGTGCCAGCAGTTTCGACCCCCTTCTGAACAGGGGCTACTCTGGGGCCAACGTCCTGACTTTC. It translates to CASSFDPLLNRGYSGANVLTF.

The V call is TRBV28, the J call TRBJ1-1; 7 bases agree with TRBD1. V was pared by 9 bases and J by 1 base, with 11 bases of the junction left unmatched. From germline, CDR1 is MDHEN and CDR2 SYDVKM. This CDR3 is built from 15 residues. CDR3 amino acids: CASKLRGTANTEAFF. The DNA of the CDR3 is TGTGCCAGTAAGTTGAGGGGGACAGCGAACACTGAAGCTTTCTTT.

The rearrangement links TRBV10-3 to TRBJ2-5; 9 bases fit TRBD2. The CDR3 has 15 residues. From germline, CDR1 is ENHRY and CDR2 SYGVKD. V shed 4 bases, J shed 2 bases, and the junction held 5 bases outside the gene matches. As DNA, the CDR3 is TGTGCCATCAGTGGACTAGCGGACGCGCAAGAGACCCAGTACTTC. Protein: CAISGLADAQETQYF.

This clonotype has more than one count but fewer than ten. The J gene is TRBJ2-1, the V gene TRBV6-1; 7 nucleotides agree with TRBD1. V was pared by 8 bases and J by 7 bases, with 8 bases of the junction left unmatched. This CDR3 is 13 amino acids long. The germline V gene has CDR1 MNHNS and CDR2 SASEGT. The CDR3 coding sequence is TGTGCCAGCTCCAGTGCACAGGGGAATGAGCAGTTCTTC. Translation gives CASSSAQGNEQFF.

This clonotype showed up just a few times. The rearrangement uses TRBV6-2 or TRBV6-3 and TRBJ2-7, with 8 bases fitting TRBD1. CDR1 is MNHEY, CDR2 SVGEGT, per germline. CDR3 length: 15 amino acids. The V gene end was trimmed by 4 bases and the J gene end by 9 bases; junction bases not matched to a gene: 14. This CDR3 is CASSFNSRDRYGQYV. CDR3 nucleotides: TGTGCCAGCAGTTTCAACTCCCGGGACAGGTATGGGCAGTACGTC.

The chain has TRBV27 and TRBJ1-1; 7 bases agree with TRBD1. There are 14 residues in the CDR3. V was clipped by 6 bases and J by 7 bases; unmatched bases: 11. CDR1 MNHEY and CDR2 SMNVEV come from the germline V gene (reference sequence). The CDR3 nucleotides read TGTGCCAGCAGCCGATATTCGGGACAGCTTGAAGCTTTCTTT. Translation gives CASSRYSGQLEAFF.

This clonotype was seen a handful of times. V is TRBV19 and J is TRBJ1-5, with 8 nucleotides matching TRBD1. This CDR3 is 17 amino acids long. Germline V CDR1 and CDR2: LNHDA, SQIVND (reference sequence). V lost 7 bases and J lost 0; bases outside the gene matches: 11. DNA of the CDR3: TGTGCCAGTACCCCGACAGGGGAGAGCCATAGCAATCAGCCCCAGCATTTT. Residues: CASTPTGESHSNQPQHF.

The genes are TRBV20-1 and TRBJ1-1; 8 bases align to TRBD1. Unmatched junction bases numbered 4, after V lost 6 bases and J lost 1 base. Germline V gene lookup returns CDR1 DFQATT and CDR2 SNEGSKA (reference sequence). CDR3 length: 13 residues. The DNA of the CDR3 is TGCAGTGCCGAAGGACAGGGGAACACTGAAGCTTTCTTT. The encoded protein is CSAEGQGNTEAFF.

V and J are TRBV7-9 and TRBJ2-3; no definite D call. The CDR3 loop spans 14 amino acids. CDR1 and CDR2 from the germline V gene are SEHNR and FQNEAQ (reference sequence). Trimming pared 6 bases from V and 0 bases from J, leaving 10 bases between. CDR3 nucleotides: TGTGCCAGCAGTCGGGTCCTAAGCACAGATACGCAGTATTTT. This encodes CASSRVLSTDTQYF.

The chain has TRBV3-1 and TRBJ1-2, with D perhaps matching TRBD1 (6 bases). The germline V gene has CDR1 LGHDT and CDR2 YNNKEL (reference sequence). The V gene lost 3 bases and the J gene lost 6 bases, with 11 bases spanning the gap. The CDR3 has 13 amino acids. The CDR3 nucleotides are TGTGCCAGCAGCCAGCAGGGGAAAGATGGCTACACCTTC. Its translation is CASSQQGKDGYTF.

This rearrangement joins TRBV6-2 or TRBV6-3 to TRBJ2-6; D remains ambiguous. CDR1 MNHEY and CDR2 SVGEGT come from the germline V gene. The V and J ends lost 5 bases and 4 bases respectively, with 6 bases between them. This CDR3 is 13 amino acids long. Written as DNA, the CDR3 is TGTGCCAGCAGTGAATCCGGGGCCAACGTCCTGACTTTC. It is translated as CASSESGANVLTF.

Comment on this clonotype: Mismatch with germline at one junction end may stem from a read error. J is TRBJ2-7 and V is TRBV5-1; D remains unclear. Germline CDR1 SGHRS, CDR2 YFSETQ. This CDR3 is 11 amino acids long. This chain's CDR3 is CSSSLGYEQYF. In DNA form, the CDR3 reads TGCTCCAGCAGCTTGGGCTACGAGCAGTACTTC. Full variable domain (outside the CDR3, taken from reference TRBV5-1 and TRBJ2-7): KAGVTQTPRYLIKTRGQQVTLSCSPISGHRSVSWYQQTPGQGLQFLFEYFSETQRNKGNFPGRFSGRQFSNSRSEMNVSTLELGDSALYLCSSSLGYEQYFGPGTRLTVT.

The V and J genes are TRBV19 and TRBJ1-6; D gene unclear. This CDR3 comprises 14 residues. Trimming removed 6 bases at V and 5 bases at J, with 11 bases between. CDR1 and CDR2 from the germline V gene are LNHDA and SQIVND (reference sequence). DNA of the CDR3: TGTGCCAGTAGATGGAGAAGGGATAATTCACCCCTCCACTTT. It encodes CASRWRRDNSPLHF.

The chain carries TRBV20-1 and TRBJ2-7, with D tentatively TRBD1 (6 bases). Germline CDR1 is DFQATT and CDR2 is SNEGSKA (reference sequence). The V and J ends lost 6 bases and 0 bases respectively, with 18 bases between them. CDR3 length: 15 residues. For the CDR3, the DNA is TGCAGTGCCCTTAACAGGGATTTCTCCTCCTACGAGCAGTACTTC. It specifies CSALNRDFSSYEQYF.

This clonotype was recorded a few times. Written as DNA, the CDR3 is TGTGCCAGAAGCTTGTTGTATGGGGGGACCTATGGCTACACCTTC. It is translated as CARSLLYGGTYGYTF. The V call is TRBV5-3, the J call TRBJ1-2; possibly TRBD1 for D (5 bases). Being an ORF, TRBV5-3 has a function that is uncertain. V shed 1 base and J shed 4 bases, with 14 bases lying between them. This CDR3 has 15 amino acids.

Written as DNA, the CDR3 is TGTGCCAGCAGCGTAGGGGCAGGGGTCAATCAGCCCCAGCATTTT. Translation: CASSVGAGVNQPQHF. The rearrangement joins TRBV9 to TRBJ1-5, with a possible D match to TRBD1 (6 bases). Trimming left V 0 bases short and J 3 bases short, with 10 bases between. CDR1 is SGDLS, CDR2 YYNGEE, per germline. This CDR3 comprises 15 residues.

V usage is TRBV19 and J usage is TRBJ1-1; 7 bases are shared with TRBD1. The junction had 8 bases not matched to a gene; V was cut back by 3 bases and J by 1 base. Germline CDR1 and CDR2: LNHDA and SQIVND (reference sequence). CDR3 length: 16 amino acids. The CDR3 DNA reads as TGTGCCAGTAGTATTTGGGGGGGGACAGCGAACACTGAAGCTTTCTTT. The encoded protein is CASSIWGGTANTEAFF.

CDR3 sequence reads: CASMEASKADTQYF. CDR3 DNA sequence: TGTGCCAGTATGGAGGCTAGCAAGGCAGATACGCAGTATTTT. This chain uses TRBV19 with TRBJ2-3; a possible D gene is TRBD2 (5 bases). There are 14 residues in the CDR3. In germline, CDR1 is LNHDA, CDR2 SQIVND (reference sequence). Trimming cost V 7 bases and J 4 bases, with 15 bases left between them.

To note about this clonotype: One base away lies a much larger clone, so this may be a sequencing read error. This sequence joins TRBV7-9 and TRBJ1-2; the match to TRBD1 covers 9 bases. CDR3 length: 16 amino acids. With 0 bases clipped from V and 6 bases from J, the junction kept 8 bases outside the gene matches. From germline, CDR1 is SEHNR and CDR2 FQNEAQ (reference sequence). The CDR3 loop reads CASSLALTGGFDGYTF. CDR3 nucleotide sequence: TGTGCCAGCAGCTTAGCCCTAACAGGGGGCTTCGATGGCTACACCTTC.